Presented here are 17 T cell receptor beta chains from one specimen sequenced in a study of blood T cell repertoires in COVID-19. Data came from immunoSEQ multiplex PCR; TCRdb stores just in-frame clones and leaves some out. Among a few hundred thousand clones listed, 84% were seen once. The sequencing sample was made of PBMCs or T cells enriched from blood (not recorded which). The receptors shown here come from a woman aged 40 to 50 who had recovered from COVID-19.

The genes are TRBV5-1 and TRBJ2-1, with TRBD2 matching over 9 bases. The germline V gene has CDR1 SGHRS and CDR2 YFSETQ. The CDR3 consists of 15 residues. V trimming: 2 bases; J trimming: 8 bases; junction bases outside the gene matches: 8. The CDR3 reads CASSFPAGGIDEQFF. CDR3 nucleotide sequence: TGCGCCAGCAGCTTCCCAGCGGGAGGCATCGATGAGCAGTTCTTC.

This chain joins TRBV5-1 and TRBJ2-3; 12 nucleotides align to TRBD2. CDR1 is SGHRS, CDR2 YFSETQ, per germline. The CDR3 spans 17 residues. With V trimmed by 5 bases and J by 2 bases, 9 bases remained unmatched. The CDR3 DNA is TGCGCCAGCAGAGGTGGACTAGCGGGATACTCCACAGATACGCAGTATTTT. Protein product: CASRGGLAGYSTDTQYF.

CDR3 coding DNA: TGTGCCAGCACCTGGACATACACCGGGGAGCTGTTTTTT. It translates to CASTWTYTGELFF. V gene TRBV6-5 combines with J gene TRBJ2-2; TRBD1 is a possible D gene (5 bases). The germline CDR1 and CDR2 sequences are MNHEY and SVGAGI. The V and J ends lost 7 bases and 3 bases respectively, with 9 bases between them. The CDR3 runs to 13 residues.

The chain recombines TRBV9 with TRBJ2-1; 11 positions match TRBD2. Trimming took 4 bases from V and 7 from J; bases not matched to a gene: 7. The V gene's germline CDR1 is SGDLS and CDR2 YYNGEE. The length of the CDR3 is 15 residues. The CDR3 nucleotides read TGTGCCAGCAGCCTCAGACTAGCGGGACGAAATGAGCAGTTCTTC. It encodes CASSLRLAGRNEQFF.

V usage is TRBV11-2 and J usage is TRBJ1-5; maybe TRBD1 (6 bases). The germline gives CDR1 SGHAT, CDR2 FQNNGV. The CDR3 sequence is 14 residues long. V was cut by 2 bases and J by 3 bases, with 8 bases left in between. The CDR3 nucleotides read TGTGCCAGCAGCTTAACAGGGAACAATCAGCCCCAGCATTTT. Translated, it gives CASSLTGNNQPQHF.

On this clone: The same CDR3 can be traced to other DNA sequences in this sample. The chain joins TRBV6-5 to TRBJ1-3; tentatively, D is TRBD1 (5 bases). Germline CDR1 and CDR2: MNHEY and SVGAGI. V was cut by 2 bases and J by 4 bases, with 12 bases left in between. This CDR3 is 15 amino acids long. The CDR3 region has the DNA TGTGCCAGCAGTTACGGGGGGATCTCCGGAAACACCATATATTTT. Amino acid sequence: CASSYGGISGNTIYF.

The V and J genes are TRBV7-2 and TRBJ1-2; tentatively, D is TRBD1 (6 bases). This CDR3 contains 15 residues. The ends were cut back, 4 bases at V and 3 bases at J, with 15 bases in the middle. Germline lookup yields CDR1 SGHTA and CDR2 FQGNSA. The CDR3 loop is CASSSTSTGYYGYTF. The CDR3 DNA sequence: TGTGCCAGCAGCTCAACTTCGACAGGATACTATGGCTACACCTTC.

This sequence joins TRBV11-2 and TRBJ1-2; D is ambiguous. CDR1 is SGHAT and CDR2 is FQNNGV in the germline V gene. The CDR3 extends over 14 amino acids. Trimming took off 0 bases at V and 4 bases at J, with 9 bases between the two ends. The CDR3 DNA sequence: TGTGCCAGCAGCTTAGAACGGGGAGGCTATGGCTACACCTTC. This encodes CASSLERGGYGYTF. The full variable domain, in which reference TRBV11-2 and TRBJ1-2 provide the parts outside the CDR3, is EAGVAQSPRYKIIEKRQSVAFWCNPISGHATLYWYQQILGQGPKLLIQFQNNGVVDDSQLPKDRFSAERLKGVDSTLKIQPAKLEDSAVYLCASSLERGGYGYTFGSGTRLTVV.

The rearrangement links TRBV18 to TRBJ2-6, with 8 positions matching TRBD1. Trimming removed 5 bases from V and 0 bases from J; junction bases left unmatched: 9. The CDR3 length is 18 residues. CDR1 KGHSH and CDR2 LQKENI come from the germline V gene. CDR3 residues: CASSNGQGRFSGANVLTF. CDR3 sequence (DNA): TGTGCCAGCTCAAATGGACAGGGAAGATTCTCTGGGGCCAACGTCCTGACTTTC.

CDR3 nucleotides: TGTGCCAGCACACCGCTAGCGGACGGGGAGCTGTTTTTT. Encoded protein: CASTPLADGELFF. The V and J genes are TRBV12-3 or TRBV12-4 and TRBJ2-2; TRBD2 aligns across 7 bases. The CDR3 has 13 amino acids. V dropped 7 bases and J dropped 7; count of bases not matched to a gene: 6.

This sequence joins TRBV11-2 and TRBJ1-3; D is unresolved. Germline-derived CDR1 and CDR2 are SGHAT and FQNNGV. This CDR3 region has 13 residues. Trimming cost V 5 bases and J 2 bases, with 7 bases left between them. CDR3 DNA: TGTGCCAGCAGCCCCCCTCCTGGAAACACCATATATTTT. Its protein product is CASSPPPGNTIYF.

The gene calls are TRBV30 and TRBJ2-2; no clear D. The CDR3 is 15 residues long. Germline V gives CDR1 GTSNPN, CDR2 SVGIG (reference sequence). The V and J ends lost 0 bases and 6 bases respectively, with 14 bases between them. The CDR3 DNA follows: TGTGCCTGGAGTGTACTTTCTATGTGGTCCGGGGAGCTGTTTTTT. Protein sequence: CAWSVLSMWSGELFF.

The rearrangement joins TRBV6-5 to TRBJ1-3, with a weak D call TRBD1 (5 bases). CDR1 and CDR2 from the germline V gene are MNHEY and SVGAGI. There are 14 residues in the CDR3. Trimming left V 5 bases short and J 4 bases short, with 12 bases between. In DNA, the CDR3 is TGTGCCAGCAGTCGCAGGGCTGCCGGAAACACCATATATTTT. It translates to CASSRRAAGNTIYF.

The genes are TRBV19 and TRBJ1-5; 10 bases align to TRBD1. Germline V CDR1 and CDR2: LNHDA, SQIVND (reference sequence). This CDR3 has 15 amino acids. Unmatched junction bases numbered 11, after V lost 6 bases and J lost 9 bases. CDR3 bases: TGTGCCAGTAGCAGGGACAGGGGCCCCCCTTCGCCCCAGCATTTT. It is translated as CASSRDRGPPSPQHF. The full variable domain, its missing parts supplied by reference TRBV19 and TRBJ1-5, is DGGITQSPKYLFRKEGQNVTLSCEQNLNHDAMYWYRQDPGQGLRLIYYSQIVNDFQKGDIAEGYSVSREKKESFPLTVTSAQKNPTAFYLCASSRDRGPPSPQHFGDGTRLSIL.

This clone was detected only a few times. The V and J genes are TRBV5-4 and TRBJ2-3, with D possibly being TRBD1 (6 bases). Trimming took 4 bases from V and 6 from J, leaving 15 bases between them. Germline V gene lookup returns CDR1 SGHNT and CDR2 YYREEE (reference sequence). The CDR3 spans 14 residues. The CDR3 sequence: CASSKGVASDTQYF. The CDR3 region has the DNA TGTGCCAGCAGCAAGGGGGTAGCTTCTGATACGCAGTATTTT.

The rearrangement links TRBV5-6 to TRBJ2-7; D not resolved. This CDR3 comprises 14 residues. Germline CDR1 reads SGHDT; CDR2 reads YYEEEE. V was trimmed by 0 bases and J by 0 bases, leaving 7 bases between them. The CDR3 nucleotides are TGTGCCAGCAGCTTGGGGCCAGGCTCCTACGAGCAGTACTTC. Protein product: CASSLGPGSYEQYF.

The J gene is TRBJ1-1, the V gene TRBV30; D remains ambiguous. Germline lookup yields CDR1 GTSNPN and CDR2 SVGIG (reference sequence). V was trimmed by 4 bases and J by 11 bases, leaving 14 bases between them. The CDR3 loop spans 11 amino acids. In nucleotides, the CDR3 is TGTGCCTGGACCATCCGGGAGATGGCTTTCTTT. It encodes CAWTIREMAFF.